The clone carrying this T cell receptor (beta chain) was seen more than once but under ten times. Combining a sample-barcoded 5' primer with a J-beta primer mix, a second PCR ran for roughly 6 to 12 cycles. TCRdb reprocessed the 5' RACE reads via MiXCR and lists one record per CDR3 protein. The sample holds about 900,000 distinct CDR3 sequences, approximately 65% seen once. This entry belongs to a study of blood T cells in healthy people across ages. This sequence was found in a man aged 25-40 years in good health. The sample was blood.

CDR3 nucleotides: TGCGCCAGCAGCCAACTAACAGGGGCGGTCTACGAGCAGTACTTC. This encodes CASSQLTGAVYEQYF. This rearrangement joins TRBV4-3 to TRBJ2-7, with 7 bases that match TRBD1. Germline CDR1 LGHNA, CDR2 YSLEER. The CDR3 consists of 15 residues. V shed 2 bases and J 3 bases; nucleotides not matched to a gene: 7.